What follows are 20 T cell receptor beta chains derived from one specimen sequenced in a study of blood T cell repertoires in COVID-19. Clones were read by immunoSEQ multiplex PCR, and TCRdb kept only the in-frame ones, dropping some. The table has about 170,000 clones, around 81% seen once; the top ten hold around 2.4%. Sequencing was done on a sample of peripheral blood. The receptor set was obtained from a human donor with acute or convalescent COVID-19. The donor label of this sample is uncertain.

The genes are TRBV2 and TRBJ1-1; 8 bases match TRBD1. J gave up 3 bases and V 10 bases, and 4 bases lay outside the gene matches. Per the germline V gene, CDR1 is SNHLY and CDR2 is FYNNEI. The CDR3 is 12 residues long. CDR3 residues: CATGGADTEAFF. CDR3 sequence (DNA): TGTGCCACAGGGGGCGCGGACACTGAAGCTTTCTTT.

The CDR3 region has the DNA TGTGCCAGCACCCCCGCAGGGGGCGGCGACTATGGCTACACCTTC. Amino acids: CASTPAGGGDYGYTF. The V call is TRBV27, the J call TRBJ1-2; 8 bases are shared with TRBD1. Germline loops: CDR1 MNHEY, CDR2 SMNVEV (reference sequence). The V segment lost 7 bases and the J segment 3 bases; nucleotides outside the gene matches: 10. CDR3 size: 15 residues.

The chain is built from TRBV18 and TRBJ2-7, with a weak D call TRBD2 (6 bases). The CDR3 spans 15 residues. Trimming stripped 3 bases from V and 5 bases from J, with 17 bases between. Looked up from germline, CDR1 is KGHSH and CDR2 is LQKENI. CDR3: CASSPGGGEYDEQYF. The CDR3 nucleotides read TGTGCCAGCTCACCGGGCGGCGGGGAGTATGACGAGCAGTACTTC.

The chain joins TRBV5-1 to TRBJ2-5, with 9 bases lining up with TRBD1. Trimming cost V 2 bases and J 8 bases; bases outside gene matches: 7. Per the germline V gene, CDR1 is SGHRS and CDR2 is YFSETQ. The CDR3 spans 14 residues. The CDR3 DNA follows: TGCGCCAGCAGCTTTCCGGGACAGGGCCTAACCCAGTACTTC. The encoded protein is CASSFPGQGLTQYF.

This rearrangement joins TRBV5-1 to TRBJ1-1; perhaps TRBD1 as D (5 bases). V lost 4 bases, J lost 10 bases, and 17 bases lay in between. The CDR3 has 13 amino acids. Germline values: CDR1 SGHRS, CDR2 YFSETQ. As DNA, the CDR3 is TGCGCCAGCAGCGTGGGGACCCAGGGTGCAGCTTTCTTT. Amino acid sequence: CASSVGTQGAAFF.

This clone has only a few counts. V and J are TRBV2 and TRBJ1-2; D perhaps matches TRBD1 (5 bases). V lost 5 bases and J lost 9, with 22 bases in between. The CDR3 sequence is 15 residues long. Germline CDR1 SNHLY, CDR2 FYNNEI. The CDR3 coding sequence is TGTGCCAGCAGTCCTTTACAGGCCCTGACCCCAAGCTACACCTTC. Encoded protein: CASSPLQALTPSYTF. Complete variable domain (other parts from reference TRBV2 and TRBJ1-2): EPEVTQTPSHQVTQMGQEVILRCVPISNHLYFYWYRQILGQKVEFLVSFYNNEISEKSEIFDDQFSVERPDGSNFTLKIRSTKLEDSAMYFCASSPLQALTPSYTFGSGTRLTVV.

This rearrangement joins TRBV19 to TRBJ1-4; possible D gene TRBD1, 5 bases. The germline V gene has CDR1 LNHDA and CDR2 SQIVND (reference sequence). The CDR3 is 15 amino acids. V was trimmed by 10 bases and J by 4 bases, leaving 19 bases between them. The CDR3 protein is CATKRGGEGNEKLFF. CDR3 DNA: TGTGCCACGAAACGAGGAGGGGAGGGTAATGAAAAACTGTTTTTT. Full variable domain (remainder filled in from reference TRBV19 and TRBJ1-4): DGGITQSPKYLFRKEGQNVTLSCEQNLNHDAMYWYRQDPGQGLRLIYYSQIVNDFQKGDIAEGYSVSREKKESFPLTVTSAQKNPTAFYLCATKRGGEGNEKLFFGSGTQLSVL.

The chain uses TRBV1 and TRBJ2-7; the table's D call, TRBD1, was not checked against the DNA. TRBV1 is noted as a pseudogene. This CDR3 has 15 residues. CDR3 loop: CTSSQDGQGSYEQYF. The CDR3 DNA reads as TGCACCAGCAGCCAAGATGGGCAGGGTAGTTACGAGCAGTACTTC.

V usage is TRBV14 and J usage is TRBJ2-1, with unresolved D. V was shortened by 0 bases and J by 7 bases, with 13 bases between the two germline ends. Germline CDR1 and CDR2: SGHDN and FVKESK. This CDR3 is built from 15 residues. DNA of the CDR3: TGTGCCAGCAGCCAAGATCTAAAAACTCCAAATGAGCAGTTCTTC. Encoded protein: CASSQDLKTPNEQFF. The entire variable domain, with the rest obtained from reference TRBV14 and TRBJ2-1, is as follows: EAGVTQFPSHSVIEKGQTVTLRCDPISGHDNLYWYRRVMGKEIKFLLHFVKESKQDESGMPNNRFLAERTGGTYSTLKVQPAELEDSGVYFCASSQDLKTPNEQFFGPGTRLTVL.

The V call is TRBV30, the J call TRBJ2-3, with D tentatively TRBD2 (6 bases). The CDR3 is 15 residues long. Germline assignment: CDR1 GTSNPN and CDR2 SVGIG (reference sequence). Trimming took off 2 bases at V and 1 base at J, with 13 bases between the two ends. The CDR3 DNA sequence: TGTGCCTGGAGTCCAGGGATAGCGGGCACAGATACGCAGTATTTT. It codes for CAWSPGIAGTDTQYF.

CDR3 in DNA: TGCGCCAGCAGTCCGTCCCCCCTGGCTAGCGGCACAGATACGCAGTATTTT. Translation: CASSPSPLASGTDTQYF. The genes are TRBV5-1 and TRBJ2-3, with D possibly TRBD2 on 6 matching bases. Between the trimmed V and J ends, which lost 5 bases and 1 base, there was a span of 20 bases. This CDR3 has 17 amino acids. CDR1 SGHRS and CDR2 YFSETQ come from the germline V gene.

The CDR3 bases are TGCGCCAGCAGTGTCTCGGGACAGGGGGTCGACGAGCAGTACTTC. As protein: CASSVSGQGVDEQYF. This sequence joins TRBV10-1 and TRBJ2-7, with TRBD1 matching 11 bases. V was pared by 4 bases and J by 5 bases, with 7 bases of the junction left unmatched. Per germline, CDR1 WNHNN and CDR2 SYGVQD (reference sequence). This CDR3 comprises 15 residues.

The V call is TRBV18, the J call TRBJ2-7; 13 nucleotides match TRBD2. Trimming removed 3 bases from V and 6 bases from J; junction bases left unmatched: 5. This CDR3 comprises 15 residues. Germline V gene data show CDR1 as KGHSH and CDR2 as LQKENI. CDR3 coding DNA: TGTGCCAGCTCACCGGGACTAGCGGGGTTAGGCGAGCAGTACTTC. Amino acid sequence: CASSPGLAGLGEQYF.

Here the CDR3 reads CASSLPGANVLTF. For the CDR3, the DNA is TGTGCCAGCAGCCTCCCTGGGGCCAACGTCCTGACTTTC. This chain connects TRBV7-2 to TRBJ2-6; D is unresolved. The CDR3 covers 13 residues. Germline lookup yields CDR1 SGHTA and CDR2 FQGNSA. V was clipped by 5 bases and J by 2 bases, with 4 bases between them.

The chain carries TRBV6-5 and TRBJ1-2, with 7 bases that match TRBD1. V shed 6 bases, J shed 3 bases, and the junction held 10 bases outside the gene matches. This CDR3 has 15 amino acids. Germline CDR1 and CDR2: MNHEY and SVGAGI. The CDR3 sequence: CASRWTGRHYYGYTF. For the CDR3, the DNA is TGTGCCAGCAGATGGACAGGCCGGCACTACTATGGCTACACCTTC.

Details on this clone: One junction end does not reproduce the germline sequence, and a read error may be involved. The rearrangement joins TRBV2 to TRBJ1-5; D is uncertain. The CDR3 length is 14 residues. Germline CDR1 and CDR2: SNHLY and FYNNEI. The CDR3, as DNA: TGTGCCAGCAGTGCGACTGAGATCAATCATCCCCAGCATTTT. Translated, it gives CASSATEINHPQHF.

This clone was recorded a few times. The J gene is TRBJ1-6, the V gene TRBV7-9; D remains ambiguous. CDR1 is SEHNR, CDR2 FQNEAQ, per germline (reference sequence). The germline V and J ends were trimmed by 3 bases and 10 bases, with 7 bases remaining between them. The CDR3 has 12 residues. CDR3 nucleotides: TGTGCCAGCAGCTTTTCGGTCTCACCCCTCCACTTT. It codes for CASSFSVSPLHF.

This clone was seen a handful of times. This chain links TRBV4-1 with TRBJ1-5; D gene uncertain. V gave up 0 bases and J gave up 0 bases, with 15 bases separating them. This CDR3 is built from 18 residues. CDR1 and CDR2 (germline): MGHRA, YSYEKL. The CDR3, as DNA: TGCGCCAGCAGCCAAGATGAGGGCAGCCCTTATAGCAATCAGCCCCAGCATTTT. Encoded protein: CASSQDEGSPYSNQPQHF.

The chain carries TRBV12-3 or TRBV12-4 and TRBJ2-1, with D maybe TRBD2 (6 bases). This CDR3 is built from 13 residues. With 3 bases removed from V and 9 bases from J, the gap between germline ends came to 12 bases. The CDR3 DNA reads as TGTGCCAGCAGTTTTAGCACCGGGGGTGAGCAGTTCTTC. This encodes CASSFSTGGEQFF.

The chain joins TRBV9 to TRBJ1-3, with unresolved D. The CDR3 runs to 13 residues. The V gene's germline CDR1 is SGDLS and CDR2 YYNGEE. V lost 0 bases to trimming and J lost 8 bases, with 9 bases between them. Here the CDR3 reads CASSVDRVDTIYF. The CDR3 nucleotides are TGTGCCAGCAGCGTAGACCGGGTAGACACCATATATTTT.